The text below deals with one T cell receptor (beta chain). Its binding antigen is unknown. It has no much larger one-base neighbor in the sample; base qualities were not kept. This entry is derived from a study of T cells in Graves' hyperthyroidism and ophthalmopathy (dated by TCRdb to between 2019 and 2020). Study-level background: Peripheral blood samples were taken at initial diagnosis, before any treatment was given. For training and testing, the 110 or so patients in the discovery cohort were randomly divided in a 7:3 ratio. Prospective prediction of ophthalmopathy was tested in an independent validation cohort consisting of 18 to 20 hyperthyroidism patients and 17 patients who later progressed to ophthalmopathy. To identify distinguishing TCR V-J signatures, a discovery cohort of about 95 patients was used, comprising 43 with Graves' ophthalmopathy and 57 with stable Graves' hyperthyroidism. Once sampling was done, hyperthyroidism patients were given methimazole at a starting dose of 30 mg daily, whereas ophthalmopathy patients were given high-dose intravenous methylprednisolone. In addition, the study compared T-cell repertoires in thyroid tissue and in blood from several Graves' hyperthyroidism patients. The paper reports TCR Vbeta CDR3 sequencing of some 140 peripheral blood samples: under 45 ophthalmopathy, under 80 hyperthyroidism and roughly 17 progressor patients.

The investigation overall reported the following: A model built on a 13 V-J signature distinguished ophthalmopathy from stable hyperthyroidism, reaching 87.88% sensitivity and around 81% specificity in cross-validation and 80%/75% in testing. Blood samples also contained most of the expanded thyroid clonotypes (frequency above 0.001), which suggests that blood repertoires may reflect thyroid immune responses. In validation, the model predicted progression to ophthalmopathy a median of roughly six months before onset, with around 70% sensitivity and 72.22% specificity. No statistical method was used to set the sample size in advance, and investigators knew the group allocation.

Stable Graves' hyperthyroidism was defined as the absence of progression to ophthalmopathy over 18 months of follow-up. Hyperthyroidism patients were newly diagnosed, with disease duration under 2 months, and aged 18 to 65 years. Patients with uncontrolled infections, other autoimmune diseases, pregnancy or lactation were excluded. Clinical symptoms, serum thyroxine and TRAb, thyroid ultrasound, and orbital computed tomography formed the basis for the diagnoses. PBMCs were isolated from 7.5 to 10 ml of fresh peripheral blood by Ficoll-Paque density gradient centrifugation. Trizol reagent was used to extract total RNA, and RNA quality was then checked on an Agilent 2100 Bioanalyzer. Trimming removed 8 bases from V and 7 bases from J; the gene matches leave 11 bases unexplained. The CDR1 and CDR2 encoded by the germline V gene are MNHNS and SASEGT. Inclusive of the bounding cysteine and phenylalanine, the CDR3 is 14 residues long. The only DNA kept is the CDR3, 42 bases in frame from the first base.

Amplification of TCR beta CDR3 regions was carried out from RNA transcripts. The TCR CDR3 was subjected to a first round of RT-PCR using the HTBI primer set and the Qiagen OneStep RT-PCR kit. Libraries were constructed in a second round of multiplex PCR, after which size selection and purification were performed. Libraries were sequenced paired-end with 100 bp reads on an Illumina HiSeq2000. On the study's bioinformatics: SOAPnuke was used to process the raw data, throwing out any read that contained adapters or uncalled bases, had a mean Phred below 15, or lacked an exact constant-primer or identifier match. High-quality paired reads were merged using COPE v1.2.5, and each unique nucleotide sequence was defined as a clonotype. Clonotypes were aligned to IMGT TRBV, TRBD and TRBJ reference segments using MiTCR v1.1. Only V-J combinations with frequency above 0.0001, covering 99% to 99.2% of repertoires, were analysed. A TCS score was defined as the ratio of F50 (clonal expansion) to E x V (chaos), with BLOSUM62-based TCRdist applied between CDR3 peptides within each V-J. Welch's t-statistics and random forest reduced 514 V-J features to around 14, which were used in a naive Bayes classifier (R e1071). Thyroid-blood repertoire similarity was quantified with the Morisita-Horn index. In-frame beta chains were kept once TCRdb had trimmed the public reads at Q25 with fastp and called clones with MiXCR. One record per CDR3 amino acid sequence lists the most common genes and DNA. The V and J calls were determined by TCRdb, not by the authors. The sample yields nearly 750,000 distinct CDR3 sequences; 30% to 40% were counted once. The ten largest make up about a third of the sample.

This receptor chain uses TRBV6-1 and TRBJ1-1; 9 nucleotides in the junction match TRBD1. The sample was blood. The receptor was derived from a woman aged 40 to 49 with Graves' hyperthyroidism. The CDR3 protein: CASEKGGQGIEAFF. Read as DNA, the sequence is TGTGCCAGCGAGAAGGGGGGACAGGGTATTGAAGCTTTCTTT.